These 2 T cell receptor beta chains came from one sample sequenced in a study of cytomegalovirus exposure and HLA in healthy donors. Profiling relied on immunoSEQ multiplex PCR, and the TCRdb table lists in-frame clones only, not all of them. Of 250,000 to 400,000 clones listed, approximately 91% are singletons. The sequenced sample was PBMCs. The receptors here all came from a man aged 25 to 40 in good health and CMV-seronegative.

V and J are TRBV15 and TRBJ2-7; 10 nucleotides agree with TRBD1. The germline CDR1 and CDR2 sequences are LNHNV and YYDKDF (reference sequence). This CDR3 has 15 amino acids. V shed 5 bases and J 2 bases; nucleotides not matched to a gene: 6. This CDR3 reads CATSARQGATYEQYF. DNA of the CDR3: TGTGCCACCAGCGCCCGACAGGGGGCCACCTACGAGCAGTACTTC.

This chain joins TRBV30 and TRBJ1-3; no firm D call. Trimming removed 2 bases at V and 0 bases at J, with 14 bases between. The CDR3 runs 16 residues. The V gene's germline CDR1 is GTSNPN and CDR2 SVGIG (reference sequence). The CDR3 region is CAWSPLTLLSGNTIYF. The CDR3 DNA reads as TGTGCCTGGAGTCCCTTGACACTTCTCTCTGGAAACACCATATATTTT.